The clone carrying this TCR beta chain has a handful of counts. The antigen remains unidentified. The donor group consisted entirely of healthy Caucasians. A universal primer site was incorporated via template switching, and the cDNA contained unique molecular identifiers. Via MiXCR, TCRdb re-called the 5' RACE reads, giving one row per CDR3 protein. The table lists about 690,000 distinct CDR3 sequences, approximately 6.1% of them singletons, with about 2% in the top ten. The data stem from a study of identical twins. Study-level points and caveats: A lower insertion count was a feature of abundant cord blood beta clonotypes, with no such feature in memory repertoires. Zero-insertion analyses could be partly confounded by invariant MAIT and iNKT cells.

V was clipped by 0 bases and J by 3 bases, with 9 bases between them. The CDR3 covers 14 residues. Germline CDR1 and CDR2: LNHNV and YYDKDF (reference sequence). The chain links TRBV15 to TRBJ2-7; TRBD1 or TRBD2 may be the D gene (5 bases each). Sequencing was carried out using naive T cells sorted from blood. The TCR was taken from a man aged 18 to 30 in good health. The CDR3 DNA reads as TGTGCCACCAGCAGAGATCTGGGGGTCTACGAGCAGTACGTC. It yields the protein CATSRDLGVYEQYV.